The 20 T cell receptor beta chains reported below all come from one sample, sequenced in a study of a mutant IDH1 vaccine in newly diagnosed glioma. Data came from immunoSEQ multiplex PCR; TCRdb stores just in-frame clones and leaves some out. The sample includes fewer than 90,000 clones, approximately 84% seen only once; the top ten take roughly 12%. Time point noted: week 35, safety follow-up. It was 300 ug of mutant IDH1 20-mer peptide that made up each vaccine dose, given with topical imiquimod. These TCRs are of unknown antigen specificity. This specimen was PBMCs, taken from a glioma patient whose treatment included an IDH1 peptide vaccine. Receptor source: a man between 18 and 35 years old with glioma.

Regarding this clone: A junction end diverges from the germline sequence, so it may reflect a read error. The V and J genes are TRBV30 and TRBJ2-7; 7 nucleotides agree with TRBD2. This CDR3 has 12 amino acids. CDR1 and CDR2 from the germline V gene are GTSNPN and SVGIG (reference sequence). The CDR3: CAWSNIRGTTRF. DNA for the CDR3: TGTGCCTGGAGTAACATCCGCGGGACTACACGCTTC.

This chain joins TRBV9 and TRBJ2-7, with 9 bases aligning to TRBD2. The CDR3 loop spans 13 amino acids. CDR1 is SGDLS, CDR2 YYNGEE, per germline. V lost 1 base and J lost 6; bases outside the gene matches: 2. The CDR3, as DNA: TGTGCCAGCAGCGTACTGACTAGCGGCGAGCAGTACTTC. Its protein is CASSVLTSGEQYF.

The chain combines TRBV6-5 with TRBJ2-4; D ambiguous. The V end was cut by 6 bases, the J end by 1 base, with 13 bases between. The CDR3 spans 15 residues. CDR1 MNHEY and CDR2 SVGAGI come from the germline V gene. The CDR3 is CASSLLGIAKNIQYF. The CDR3 region has the DNA TGTGCCAGCAGCCTACTCGGTATCGCCAAAAACATTCAGTACTTC.

V gene TRBV15 combines with J gene TRBJ2-2, with 13 bases aligning to TRBD2. The CDR3 has 17 amino acids. Germline V lookup: CDR1 LNHNV, CDR2 YYDKDF (reference sequence). Trimming removed 5 bases from V and 3 bases from J; junction bases left unmatched: 6. CDR3 sequence reads: CATSDPTSGGDTGELFF. CDR3 DNA: TGTGCCACCAGCGACCCAACTAGCGGGGGGGACACCGGGGAGCTGTTTTTT.

The rearrangement links TRBV7-9 to TRBJ1-2; a possible D gene is TRBD1 (5 bases). Germline V gene lookup returns CDR1 SEHNR and CDR2 FQNEAQ (reference sequence). This CDR3 has 14 residues. V was clipped by 5 bases and J by 5 bases, with 15 bases between them. The CDR3 DNA is TGTGCCAGCAGCAACTGGACACATTCATATGGCTACACCTTC. Translating it yields CASSNWTHSYGYTF.

This chain links TRBV6-6 with TRBJ2-1, with a weak D call TRBD2 (5 bases). The CDR3 covers 14 residues. Germline loops: CDR1 MNHNY, CDR2 SVGAGI (reference sequence). V was trimmed by 2 bases and J by 4 bases, leaving 9 bases between them. CDR3: CASSYPGSYNEQFF. As DNA, the CDR3 is TGTGCCAGCAGTTACCCGGGGTCTTACAATGAGCAGTTCTTC.

The chain couples TRBV4-2 to TRBJ1-1, with no clear D. The CDR3 covers 16 residues. The germline V and J ends were trimmed by 0 bases and 1 base, with 12 bases remaining between them. Germline V gene lookup returns CDR1 LGHNA and CDR2 YNFKEQ. The CDR3 DNA reads TGTGCCAGCAGCCAAGACGAAGTACGTTGGAACACTGAAGCTTTCTTT. As protein: CASSQDEVRWNTEAFF.

The V gene is TRBV6-5, the J gene TRBJ1-2; 8 nucleotides line up with TRBD1. Germline CDR1 reads MNHEY; CDR2 reads SVGAGI. The CDR3 is 14 amino acids. The junction had 9 bases not matched to a gene; V was cut back by 6 bases and J by 6 bases. In nucleotides, the CDR3 is TGTGCCAGCAGCTCGAGACAGGGGAGGGATGGCTACACCTTC. Its protein product is CASSSRQGRDGYTF.

The chain uses TRBV30 and TRBJ1-6; a possible D gene is TRBD1 (5 bases). The CDR3 runs to 13 residues. The V gene lost 2 bases and the J gene lost 10 bases, with 12 bases spanning the gap. Germline assignment: CDR1 GTSNPN and CDR2 SVGIG (reference sequence). The CDR3 DNA sequence: TGTGCCTGGAGTACAGGACATAGGTCACCCCTCCACTTT. It encodes CAWSTGHRSPLHF. Supplemented by reference TRBV30 and TRBJ1-6, the full variable domain reads SQTIHQWPATLVQPVGSPLSLECTVEGTSNPNLYWYRQAAGRGLQLLFYSVGIGQISSEVPQNLSASRPQDRQFILSSKKLLLSDSGFYLCAWSTGHRSPLHFGNGTRLTVT.

V gene TRBV13 combines with J gene TRBJ2-1; TRBD2 agrees at 12 bases. The CDR3 has 19 amino acids. Germline loops: CDR1 PRHDT, CDR2 FYEKMQ (reference sequence). With 7 bases clipped from V and 0 bases from J, the junction kept 13 bases outside the gene matches. CDR3 sequence reads: CASKDDTGLAGVSYNEQFF. In DNA, the CDR3 is TGTGCCAGCAAGGACGATACGGGACTAGCGGGTGTCTCCTACAATGAGCAGTTCTTC. The full variable domain, with the rest looked up from reference TRBV13 and TRBJ2-1, is AAGVIQSPRHLIKEKRETATLKCYPIPRHDTVYWYQQGPGQDPQFLISFYEKMQSDKGSIPDRFSAQQFSDYHSELNMSSLELGDSALYFCASKDDTGLAGVSYNEQFFGPGTRLTVL.

This chain joins TRBV4-3 and TRBJ1-2; no firm D call. V shed 1 base and J shed 7 bases, with 22 bases lying between them. The CDR3 consists of 17 residues. Germline V gives CDR1 LGHNA, CDR2 YSLEER. The CDR3 is CASSQATSGPQKLGYTF. Written as DNA, the CDR3 is TGCGCCAGCAGCCAAGCAACTTCCGGGCCCCAGAAGCTTGGCTACACCTTC.

The genes are TRBV7-9 and TRBJ2-3; TRBD2 might be the D (6 bases). With 5 bases removed from V and 4 bases from J, the gap between germline ends came to 13 bases. Germline values: CDR1 SEHNR, CDR2 FQNEAQ (reference sequence). The CDR3 has 14 residues. CDR3 amino acids: CASSPTSGADTQYF. The CDR3 DNA follows: TGTGCCAGCAGCCCCACCTCGGGGGCAGATACGCAGTATTTT.

The CDR3 DNA sequence: TGTGCCAGCAGTGAATGGGGCTACACAGATACGCAGTATTTT. This codes for CASSEWGYTDTQYF. V and J are TRBV6-1 and TRBJ2-3, with a tentative D call TRBD1 (5 bases). The length of the CDR3 is 14 residues. With 2 bases removed from V and 2 bases from J, the gap between germline ends came to 8 bases. The germline V gene encodes CDR1 MNHNS and CDR2 SASEGT.

This sequence joins TRBV10-3 and TRBJ2-2; TRBD1 agrees at 11 bases. This CDR3 has 15 amino acids. CDR1 is ENHRY, CDR2 SYGVKD, per germline. V shed 8 bases, J shed 4 bases, and the junction held 6 bases outside the gene matches. CDR3 DNA: TGTGCCATCCTTGAGGGGACAGGGGGCACCGGGGAGCTGTTTTTT. Translated, it gives CAILEGTGGTGELFF.

This clone was seen only once. As DNA, the CDR3 is TGCGCCAGCAGCACCGGGACAGGGAACTACGAGCAGTACTTC. This sequence encodes CASSTGTGNYEQYF. The chain uses TRBV5-1 and TRBJ2-7; TRBD1 matches at 9 bases. CDR1 SGHRS and CDR2 YFSETQ come from the germline V gene. This CDR3 region has 14 residues. V was pared by 4 bases and J by 3 bases, with 5 bases of the junction left unmatched.

The V and J genes are TRBV6-6 and TRBJ2-1; 10 nucleotides match TRBD2. The CDR3 is made up of 15 amino acids. J lost 3 bases, V lost 6 bases, and 5 bases had no gene match. Germline V lookup: CDR1 MNHNY, CDR2 SVGAGI (reference sequence). The chain's CDR3 is CASSPGTSDYNEQFF. CDR3 DNA sequence: TGTGCCAGCAGCCCCGGGACTAGCGACTACAATGAGCAGTTCTTC.

This chain links TRBV4-1 with TRBJ1-1, with a weak D call TRBD1 (5 bases). CDR3 length: 16 residues. CDR1 is MGHRA, CDR2 YSYEKL, per germline. V dropped 0 bases and J dropped 4 bases, with 15 bases sitting between them. The CDR3 reads CASSQDSGGGGTEAFF. CDR3 DNA sequence: TGCGCCAGCAGCCAAGATTCGGGGGGAGGTGGCACTGAAGCTTTCTTT.

The CDR3 loop reads CASSWTAPGETQYF. CDR3 in DNA: TGTGCCAGCAGTTGGACGGCTCCCGGAGAGACCCAGTACTTC. The chain links TRBV27 to TRBJ2-5, with D unresolved. CDR1 is MNHEY, CDR2 SMNVEV, per germline (reference sequence). The ends were cut back, 4 bases at V and 4 bases at J, with 13 bases in the middle. The CDR3 consists of 14 residues.

In its sample, this clone was seen a few times. The rearrangement uses TRBV28 and TRBJ1-2; 8 bases line up with TRBD1. From germline, CDR1 is MDHEN and CDR2 SYDVKM. The CDR3 covers 13 residues. The junction had 3 bases not matched to a gene; V was cut back by 5 bases and J by 4 bases. CDR3 sequence (DNA): TGTGCCAGCAGTAGGACAGGGACCTATGGCTACACCTTC. Protein sequence: CASSRTGTYGYTF.

The V and J genes are TRBV18 and TRBJ1-3; TRBD1 might be the D (6 bases). The CDR3 is made up of 16 amino acids. Per the germline V gene, CDR1 is KGHSH and CDR2 is LQKENI. V was pared by 3 bases and J by 2 bases, with 14 bases between. The CDR3 sequence: CASSPRQELTGNTIYF. In nucleotides, the CDR3 is TGTGCCAGCTCACCGCGACAGGAGCTAACTGGAAACACCATATATTTT.